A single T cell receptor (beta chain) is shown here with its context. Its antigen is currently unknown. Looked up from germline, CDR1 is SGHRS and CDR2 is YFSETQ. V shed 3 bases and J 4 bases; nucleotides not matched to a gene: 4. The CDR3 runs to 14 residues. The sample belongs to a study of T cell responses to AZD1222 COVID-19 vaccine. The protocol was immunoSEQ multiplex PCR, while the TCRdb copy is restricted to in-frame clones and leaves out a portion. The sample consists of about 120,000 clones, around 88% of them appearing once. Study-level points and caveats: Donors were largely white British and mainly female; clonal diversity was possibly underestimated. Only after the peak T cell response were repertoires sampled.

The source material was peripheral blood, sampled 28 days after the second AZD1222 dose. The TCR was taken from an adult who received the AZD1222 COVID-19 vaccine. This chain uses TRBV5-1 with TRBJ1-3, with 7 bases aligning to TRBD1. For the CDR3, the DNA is TGCGCCAGCAGCTCAGGGACAGCAGGAAACACCATATATTTT. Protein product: CASSSGTAGNTIYF.